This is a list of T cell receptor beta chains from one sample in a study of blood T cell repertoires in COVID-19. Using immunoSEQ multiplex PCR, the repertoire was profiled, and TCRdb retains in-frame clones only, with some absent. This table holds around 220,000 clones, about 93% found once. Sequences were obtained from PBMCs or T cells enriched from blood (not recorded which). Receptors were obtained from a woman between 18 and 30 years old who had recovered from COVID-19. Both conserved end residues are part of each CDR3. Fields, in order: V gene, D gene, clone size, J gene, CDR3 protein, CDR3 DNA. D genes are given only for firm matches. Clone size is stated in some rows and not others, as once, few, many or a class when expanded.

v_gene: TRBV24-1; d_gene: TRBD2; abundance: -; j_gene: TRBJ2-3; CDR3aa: CATSDSSSGSRDTQYF; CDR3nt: TGTGCCACCAGTGATTCCTCTAGCGGGAGTCGGGATACGCAGTATTTT
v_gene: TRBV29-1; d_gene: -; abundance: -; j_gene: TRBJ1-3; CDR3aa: CSGLYRSGNTIYF; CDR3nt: TGCAGCGGCCTGTACAGGTCTGGAAACACCATATATTTT
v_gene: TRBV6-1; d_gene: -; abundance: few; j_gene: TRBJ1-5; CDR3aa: CASSEQDGSNQPQHF; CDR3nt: TGTGCCAGCAGTGAGCAGGATGGTAGCAATCAGCCCCAGCATTTT
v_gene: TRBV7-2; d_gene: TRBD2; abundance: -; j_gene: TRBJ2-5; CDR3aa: CASSLKAGALTQYF; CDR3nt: TGTGCCAGCAGCTTAAAAGCGGGGGCTCTTACCCAGTACTTC
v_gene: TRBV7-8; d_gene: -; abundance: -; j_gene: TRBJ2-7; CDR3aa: CASSLESSYEQYF; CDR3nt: TGTGCCAGCAGCTTAGAATCTAGCTACGAGCAGTACTTC
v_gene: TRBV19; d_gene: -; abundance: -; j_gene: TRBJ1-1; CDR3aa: CASSPHKNTEAFF; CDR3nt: TGTGCCAGTAGTCCGCACAAGAACACTGAAGCTTTCTTT
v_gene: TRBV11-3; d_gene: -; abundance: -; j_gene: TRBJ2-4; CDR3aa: CASSGGTYFSGENIQYF; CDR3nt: TGTGCCAGCAGCGGAGGGACCTATTTCTCGGGAGAGAACATTCAGTACTTC
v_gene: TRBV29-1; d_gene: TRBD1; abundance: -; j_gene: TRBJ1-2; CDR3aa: CSVVDRNYGYTF; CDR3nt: TGCAGCGTTGTGGACAGGAACTATGGCTACACCTTC
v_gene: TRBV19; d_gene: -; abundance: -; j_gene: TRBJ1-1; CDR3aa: CASSIGVTEAFF; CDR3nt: TGTGCCAGTAGTATCGGGGTAACTGAAGCTTTCTTT
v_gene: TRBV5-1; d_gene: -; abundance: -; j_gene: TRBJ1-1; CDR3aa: CASSLYPITGQNTEAFF; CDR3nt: TGCGCCAGCAGCCTTTACCCAATTACAGGGCAGAACACTGAAGCTTTCTTT
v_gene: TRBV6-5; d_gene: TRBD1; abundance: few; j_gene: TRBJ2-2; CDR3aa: CASRTGTENTGELFF; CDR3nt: TGTGCCAGCAGGACCGGGACAGAAAACACCGGGGAGCTGTTTTTT
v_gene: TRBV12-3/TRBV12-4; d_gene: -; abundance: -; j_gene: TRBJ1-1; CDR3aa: CASRQTGNTEAFF; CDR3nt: TGTGCCAGCAGACAAACAGGAAACACTGAAGCTTTCTTT
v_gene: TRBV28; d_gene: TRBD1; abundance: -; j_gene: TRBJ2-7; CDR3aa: CASTDGQASYERYF; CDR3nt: TGTGCCAGCACCGACGGACAGGCCTCCTACGAGCGGTACTTC
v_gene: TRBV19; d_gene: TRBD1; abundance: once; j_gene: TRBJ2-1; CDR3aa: CASSIPRDRQKYNEQFF; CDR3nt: TGTGCCAGTAGTATCCCCAGGGACAGGCAAAAATACAATGAGCAGTTCTTC
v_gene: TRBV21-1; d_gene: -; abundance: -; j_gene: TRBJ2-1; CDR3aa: CASKIAGGHYEQFF; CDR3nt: TGTGCCAGCAAGATAGCGGGGGGGCATTATGAGCAGTTCTTC
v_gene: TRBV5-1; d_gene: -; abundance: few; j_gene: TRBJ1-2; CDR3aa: CASSLGRGKNYGYTF; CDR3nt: TGCGCCAGCAGCTTAGGCAGGGGTAAGAACTATGGCTACACCTTC
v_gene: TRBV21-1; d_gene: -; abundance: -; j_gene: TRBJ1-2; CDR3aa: CASRAESPLNYGYTF; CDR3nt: TGTGCCAGCAGAGCCGAGTCACCCCTTAACTATGGCTACACCTTC
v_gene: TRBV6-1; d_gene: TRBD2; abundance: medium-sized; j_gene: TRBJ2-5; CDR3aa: CASSDLAGGPETQYF; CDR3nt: TGTGCCAGCAGTGATCTGGCGGGGGGGCCAGAGACCCAGTACTTC
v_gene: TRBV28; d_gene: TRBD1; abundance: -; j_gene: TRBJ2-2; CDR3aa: CASSSGQGNTGELFF; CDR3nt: TGTGCCAGCAGTTCGGGACAGGGAAATACCGGGGAGCTGTTTTTT
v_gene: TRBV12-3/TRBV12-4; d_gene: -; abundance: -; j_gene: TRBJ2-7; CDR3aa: CASSFGGNYEQYF; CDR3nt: TGTGCCAGCAGTTTTGGGGGGAACTACGAGCAGTACTTC